A selection of T cell receptor beta chains follows, all from one sample in a study of blood T cell repertoires in COVID-19. The data were produced by immunoSEQ multiplex PCR, yet TCRdb's version contains in-frame clones alone and is incomplete. Counted here are under 400,000 clones, around 87% occurring once; the ten biggest clones make up under 11%. Sequenced: peripheral blood. The source is a woman aged 30 to 39 with COVID-19, enrolled during active disease. The CDR3 runs from the conserved cysteine through the conserved F or W. The D gene is left open where the match is weak. Clone size is given for some rows only: seen once, a few or many times, or a class if the clone is expanded.

V,J,size,D,CDR3,DNA
TRBV5-4,TRBJ2-3,-,-,CASSLPGVSSTDTQYF,TGTGCCAGCAGCTTGCCGGGAGTTTCTAGCACAGATACGCAGTATTTT
TRBV4-1,TRBJ2-7,-,TRBD2,CASSQGLAGAGEQYF,TGCGCCAGCAGCCAAGGTCTAGCGGGAGCTGGTGAGCAGTACTTC
TRBV19,TRBJ1-1,-,-,CASSIPMNTEAFF,TGTGCCAGTAGTATCCCTATGAACACTGAAGCTTTCTTT
TRBV6-6,TRBJ2-3,-,-,CASSARANTDTQYF,TGTGCCAGCTCCGCGAGAGCTAACACAGATACGCAGTATTTT
TRBV24-1,TRBJ2-3,-,TRBD2,CATSLTGGATDTQYF,TGTGCCACCAGTTTAACGGGGGGAGCGACAGATACGCAGTATTTT
TRBV4-3,TRBJ2-5,-,-,CASSQDGGIQAQYF,TGCGCCAGCAGCCAAGACGGTGGAATCCAGGCCCAGTACTTC
TRBV10-3,TRBJ2-1,-,-,CAISEPGLSYNEQFF,TGTGCCATCAGTGAGCCGGGACTTTCCTACAATGAGCAGTTCTTC
TRBV12-5,TRBJ2-1,-,-,CASGLSSTHEQFF,TGTGCTAGTGGTCTCTCTAGTACCCATGAGCAGTTCTTC
TRBV28,TRBJ2-1,once,TRBD2,CATHSGRSYNEQFF,TGTGCGACCCATAGCGGGAGGTCCTACAATGAGCAGTTCTTC
TRBV6-5,TRBJ2-7,few,TRBD1,CASTDRSSYEQYF,TGTGCCAGCACGGACAGGAGCTCCTACGAGCAGTACTTC
TRBV6-5,TRBJ2-1,-,TRBD2,CASSQPGLAGYEQFF,TGTGCCAGCAGCCAACCTGGACTAGCGGGGTATGAGCAGTTCTTC
TRBV19,TRBJ1-1,few,-,CASNLGGPTEAFF,TGTGCCAGTAACCTCGGGGGGCCCACTGAAGCTTTCTTT
TRBV29-1,TRBJ2-7,-,TRBD1,CSARTGDSYEQYF,TGCAGCGCCCGGACAGGGGACTCCTACGAGCAGTACTTC
TRBV10-3,TRBJ1-5,-,-,CATKGASYSNQPQHF,TGTGCCACCAAAGGAGCCTCCTATAGCAATCAGCCCCAGCATTTT
TRBV6-2/TRBV6-3,TRBJ2-1,-,-,CASSSRTPYNEQFF,TGTGCCAGCAGTAGTCGGACTCCCTACAATGAGCAGTTCTTC
TRBV5-1,TRBJ2-7,-,TRBD2,CASSAGLAGGSEQYF,TGCGCCAGCAGCGCGGGACTAGCGGGAGGGAGCGAGCAGTACTTC
TRBV7-9,TRBJ2-4,once,-,CASSLVRTKNIQYF,TGTGCCAGCAGCTTGGTGAGGACCAAAAACATTCAGTACTTC
TRBV5-1,TRBJ1-6,-,TRBD1,CASREGANSPLHF,TGCGCCAGCAGAGAGGGGGCTAATTCACCCCTCCACTTT
TRBV30,TRBJ1-2,-,TRBD1,CAWYRQGARGYTF,TGTGCCTGGTACAGACAGGGGGCGCGAGGCTACACCTTC
TRBV7-7,TRBJ2-1,-,-,CASSFRLNNEQFF,TGTGCTAGCAGCTTCCGACTGAACAATGAGCAGTTCTTC
TRBV7-2,TRBJ2-7,-,TRBD1,CASSFYLQAGTGHYEQYF,TGTGCCAGCAGCTTTTATCTACAAGCCGGGACAGGGCACTACGAGCAGTACTTC
TRBV7-9,TRBJ2-7,-,-,CASSKRTAKDTYEQYF,TGTGCCAGCAGCAAAAGGACAGCAAAGGACACCTACGAGCAGTACTTC
TRBV7-2,TRBJ2-1,-,TRBD2,CASSLSGRLSSYNEQFF,TGTGCCAGCAGCTTAAGCGGGAGGCTTAGCTCCTACAATGAGCAGTTCTTC
TRBV2,TRBJ2-1,-,TRBD1,CASSRDRGGEQFF,TGTGCCAGCAGCCGGGACAGGGGGGGTGAGCAGTTCTTC
TRBV5-1,TRBJ2-2,few,TRBD1,CASSPGTGRTGELFF,TGCGCCAGCAGCCCCGGGACAGGGCGGACCGGGGAGCTGTTTTTT
TRBV7-3,TRBJ2-2,-,TRBD1,CASSQGAGTGELFF,TGTGCCAGCAGCCAGGGGGCCGGCACCGGGGAGCTGTTTTTT
TRBV12-3/TRBV12-4,TRBJ2-1,-,-,CASSLPGDGWFF,TGTGCCAGCAGTTTGCCGGGAGACGGGTGGTTCTTC
TRBV2,TRBJ2-2,-,-,CASSSSPNTGELFF,TGTGCCAGCAGTTCGAGTCCGAACACCGGGGAGCTGTTTTTT
TRBV4-1,TRBJ2-1,-,TRBD1,CASSPGGGNEQFF,TGCGCCAGCAGCCCAGGGGGCGGCAATGAGCAGTTCTTC
TRBV19,TRBJ2-2,-,-,CASSIGAGFANTGELFF,TGTGCCAGTAGTATAGGTGCGGGGTTCGCGAACACCGGGGAGCTGTTTTTT
TRBV30,TRBJ1-2,-,TRBD1,CAQQRAGTGEFYTF,TGTGCCCAACAAAGGGCTGGGACAGGGGAATTCTACACCTTC
TRBV18,TRBJ2-5,-,-,CASSNRDLWGTQYF,TGTGCCAGCTCAAACAGGGATTTGTGGGGGACCCAGTACTTC
TRBV24-1,TRBJ2-1,-,TRBD1,CATSDKAAQDRGLGCWSPNNEQFF,TGTGCCACCAGTGATAAAGCGGCTCAGGACAGGGGGCTGGGGTGCTGGTCACCCAACAATGAGCAGTTCTTC